This TCR beta chain was sequenced for a study of cytomegalovirus exposure and HLA in healthy donors. PCR was performed using 60 Vbeta and 13 Jbeta primers. Sequenced by immunoSEQ multiplex PCR; TCRdb stores in-frame clones only, minus some. Of 120,000 to 150,000 clones listed, about three quarters are singletons. This CDR3 is built from 14 residues. J lost 8 bases, V lost 4 bases, and 10 bases had no gene match. Germline loops: CDR1 MGHDK, CDR2 SYGVNS. This clonotype was sampled from a human donor in good health. The chain recombines TRBV25-1 with TRBJ1-2; the match to TRBD1 covers 7 bases. The specimen sequenced was PBMCs. Here the CDR3 reads CASSGATGFWGYTF. For the CDR3, the DNA is TGTGCCAGCAGTGGAGCGACAGGGTTTTGGGGCTACACCTTC.